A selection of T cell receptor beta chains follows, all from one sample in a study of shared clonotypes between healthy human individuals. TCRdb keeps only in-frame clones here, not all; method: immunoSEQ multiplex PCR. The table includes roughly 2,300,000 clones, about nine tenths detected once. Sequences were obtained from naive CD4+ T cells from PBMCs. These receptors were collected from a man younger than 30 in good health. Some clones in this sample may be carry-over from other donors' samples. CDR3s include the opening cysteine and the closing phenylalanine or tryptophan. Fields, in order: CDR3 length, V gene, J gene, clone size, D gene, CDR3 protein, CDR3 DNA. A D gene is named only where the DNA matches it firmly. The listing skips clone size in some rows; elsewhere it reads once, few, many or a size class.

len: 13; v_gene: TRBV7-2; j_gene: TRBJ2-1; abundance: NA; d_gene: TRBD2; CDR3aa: CASIINRGERAFF; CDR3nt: TGTGCCAGCATTATCAACCGGGGGGAGAGGGCGTTCTTC
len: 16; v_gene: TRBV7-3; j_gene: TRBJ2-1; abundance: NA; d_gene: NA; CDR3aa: CASSLTPAVSYNEQFF; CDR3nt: TGTGCCAGCAGCTTAACCCCAGCGGTCTCCTACAATGAGCAGTTCTTC
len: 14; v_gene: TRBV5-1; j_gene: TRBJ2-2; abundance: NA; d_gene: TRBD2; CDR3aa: CASSPGGGTGELFF; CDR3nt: TGCGCCAGCAGCCCTGGCGGGGGGACCGGGGAGCTGTTTTTT
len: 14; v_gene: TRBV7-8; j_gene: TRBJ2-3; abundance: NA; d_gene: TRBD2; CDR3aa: CASSSGLGFGTQYF; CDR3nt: TGTGCCAGCAGCTCGGGACTAGGTTTCGGTACGCAGTATTTT
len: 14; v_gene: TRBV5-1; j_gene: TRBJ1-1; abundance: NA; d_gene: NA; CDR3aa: CASSATGVNTEAFF; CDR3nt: TGCGCCAGCAGCGCAACGGGGGTCAACACTGAAGCTTTCTTT
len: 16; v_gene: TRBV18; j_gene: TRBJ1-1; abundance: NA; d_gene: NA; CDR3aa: CASSLGQVLLSTEAFF; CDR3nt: TGTGCCAGCTCACTAGGACAAGTTCTCCTTTCAACTGAAGCTTTCTTT
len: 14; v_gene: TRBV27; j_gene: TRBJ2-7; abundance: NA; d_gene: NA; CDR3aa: CASSRRDTSYEQYF; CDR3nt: TGTGCCAGCAGTCGGCGAGACACCTCCTACGAGCAGTACTTC
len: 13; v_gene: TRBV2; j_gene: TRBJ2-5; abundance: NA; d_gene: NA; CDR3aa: CASLGTAKETQYF; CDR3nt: TGTGCCAGCCTTGGGACGGCAAAAGAGACCCAGTACTTC
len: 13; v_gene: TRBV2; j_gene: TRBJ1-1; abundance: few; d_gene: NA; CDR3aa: CASSRERGTEAFF; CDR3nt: TGTGCCAGCAGTCGCGAAAGGGGCACTGAAGCTTTCTTT
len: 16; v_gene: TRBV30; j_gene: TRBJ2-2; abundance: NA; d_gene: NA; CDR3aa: CAWRYGLYINTGELFF; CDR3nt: TGTGCCTGGAGGTATGGTCTGTACATCAACACTGGGGAGCTGTTTTTT
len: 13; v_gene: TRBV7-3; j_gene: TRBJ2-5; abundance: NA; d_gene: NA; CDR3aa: CASSIRWGETQYF; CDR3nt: TGTGCCAGCAGCATCCGATGGGGAGAGACCCAGTACTTC
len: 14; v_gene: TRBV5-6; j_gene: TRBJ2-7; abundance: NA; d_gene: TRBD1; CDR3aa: CASIAGTGVYEQYF; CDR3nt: TGTGCCAGCATCGCCGGGACAGGGGTCTACGAGCAGTACTTC
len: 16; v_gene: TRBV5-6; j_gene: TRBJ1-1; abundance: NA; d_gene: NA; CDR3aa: CASSSDPGLTNTEAFF; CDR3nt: TGTGCCAGCAGCTCGGATCCAGGCCTAACGAACACTGAAGCTTTCTTT
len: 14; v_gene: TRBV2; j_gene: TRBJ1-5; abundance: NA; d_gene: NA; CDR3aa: CASSELGWGQPQHF; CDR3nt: TGTGCCAGCAGTGAACTGGGGTGGGGTCAGCCCCAGCATTTT
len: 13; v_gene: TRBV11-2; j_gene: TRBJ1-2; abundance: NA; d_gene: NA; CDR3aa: CASSLGNVYGYTF; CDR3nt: TGTGCCAGCAGCTTAGGAAACGTCTATGGCTACACCTTC
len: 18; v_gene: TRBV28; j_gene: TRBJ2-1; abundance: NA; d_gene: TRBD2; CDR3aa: CASSLEKTSGRKYNEQFF; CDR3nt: TGTGCCAGCAGTTTAGAAAAGACTAGCGGGAGAAAATACAATGAGCAGTTCTTC